Following are 5 T cell receptor beta chains from one sample sequenced in a study of shared clonotypes between healthy human individuals. The assay was immunoSEQ multiplex PCR, and TCRdb's table has in-frame clones only and misses some. The profile shows more than 1.2 million clones, 97% to 99% of them singletons. Material: naive CD4+ T cells sorted from blood. Noted subset: CD45RA+ positively selected. Receptor source: a man aged 30 to 45 in good health.

The chain couples TRBV15 to TRBJ2-1; D is ambiguous. Trimming stripped 3 bases from V and 0 bases from J, with 9 bases between. The germline V gene encodes CDR1 LNHNV and CDR2 YYDKDF (reference sequence). The CDR3 contains 15 residues. The CDR3 spells CATSSAVSSYNEQFF. In DNA, the CDR3 is TGTGCCACCAGCAGCGCCGTCAGCTCCTACAATGAGCAGTTCTTC.

This rearrangement joins TRBV18 to TRBJ2-1; 12 bases fit TRBD2. The ends lost 0 bases at V and 7 bases at J; junction bases unmatched: 7. This CDR3 contains 17 residues. Germline-derived CDR1 and CDR2 are KGHSH and LQKENI. CDR3 coding DNA: TGTGCCAGCTCACCACCTCTAGCGGGAGGGCCTGTAAATGAGCAGTTCTTC. This gives the protein CASSPPLAGGPVNEQFF. The whole variable domain, remainder taken from reference TRBV18 and TRBJ2-1, is NAGVMQNPRHLVRRRGQEARLRCSPMKGHSHVYWYRQLPEEGLKFMVYLQKENIIDESGMPKERFSAEFPKEGPSILRIQQVVRGDSAAYFCASSPPLAGGPVNEQFFGPGTRLTVL.

DNA of the CDR3: TGTGCCAGCAGCCCAAGACTAGCGGGAGGCCAGGGCACCGGGGAGCTGTTTTTT. Translating gives CASSPRLAGGQGTGELFF. V gene TRBV7-9 combines with J gene TRBJ2-2; 13 bases agree with TRBD2. This CDR3 is 18 amino acids long. Germline V lookup: CDR1 SEHNR, CDR2 FQNEAQ (reference sequence). V lost 5 bases to trimming and J lost 4 bases; unmatched junction nucleotides: 10.

The V call is TRBV29-1, the J call TRBJ2-3, with 7 bases aligning to TRBD2. The CDR3 contains 10 residues. V was pared by 8 bases and J by 10 bases, with 6 bases of the junction left unmatched. Looked up from germline, CDR1 is SQVTM and CDR2 is ANQGSEA. The CDR3 protein is CSTTSESQYF. CDR3 in DNA: TGCAGCACTACTAGCGAGTCGCAGTATTTT.

For this clone: Being one base from a much bigger clone, this may be a read error. V gene TRBV27 combines with J gene TRBJ2-7, with D unclear. V was clipped by 1 base and J by 4 bases, with 2 bases between them. The CDR3 has 11 residues. Germline V lookup: CDR1 MNHEY, CDR2 SMNVEV (reference sequence). The CDR3 protein is CASSLFYEQYF. DNA for the CDR3: TGTGCCAGCAGTTTATTTTACGAGCAGTACTTC.